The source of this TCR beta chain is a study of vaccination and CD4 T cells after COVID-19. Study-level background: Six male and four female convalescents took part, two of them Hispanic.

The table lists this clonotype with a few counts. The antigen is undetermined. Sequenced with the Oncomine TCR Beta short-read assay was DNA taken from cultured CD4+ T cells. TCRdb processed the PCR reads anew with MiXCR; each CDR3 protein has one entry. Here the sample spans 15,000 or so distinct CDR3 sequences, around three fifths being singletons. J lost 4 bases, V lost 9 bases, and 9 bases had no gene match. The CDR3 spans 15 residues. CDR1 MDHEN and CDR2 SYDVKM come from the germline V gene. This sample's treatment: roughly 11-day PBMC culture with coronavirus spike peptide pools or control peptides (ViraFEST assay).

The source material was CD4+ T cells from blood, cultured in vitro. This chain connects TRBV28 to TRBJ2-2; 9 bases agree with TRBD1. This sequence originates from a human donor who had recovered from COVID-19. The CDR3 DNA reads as TGTGCCAGTACACAGGGGGCGTCGAGCACCGGGGAGCTGTTTTTT. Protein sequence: CASTQGASSTGELFF.